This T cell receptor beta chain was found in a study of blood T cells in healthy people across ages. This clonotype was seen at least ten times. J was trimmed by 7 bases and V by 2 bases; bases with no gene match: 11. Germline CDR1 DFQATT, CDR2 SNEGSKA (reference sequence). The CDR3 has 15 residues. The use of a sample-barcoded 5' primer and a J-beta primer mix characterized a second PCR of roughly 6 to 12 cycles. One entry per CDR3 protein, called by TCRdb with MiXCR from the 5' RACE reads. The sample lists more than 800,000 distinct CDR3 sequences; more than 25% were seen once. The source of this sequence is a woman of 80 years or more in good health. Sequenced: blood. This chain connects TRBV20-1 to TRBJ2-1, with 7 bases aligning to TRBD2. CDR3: CSARSPGLPPNEQFF. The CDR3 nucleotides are TGCAGTGCTAGATCGCCGGGACTACCGCCGAATGAGCAGTTCTTC.